The clone carrying this T cell receptor (beta chain) was observed at least ten times. This record comes from a study of low-dose radiotherapy and immunotherapy resistance in tumors. The CDR3 is made up of 17 amino acids. Trimming removed 0 bases from V and 3 bases from J; junction bases left unmatched: 5. The germline CDR1 and CDR2 sequences are DFQATT and SNEGSKA (reference sequence). The time point denotes: after trial treatment. Treatment denoted: LDRT plus nivolumab, ipilimumab, low-dose cyclophosphamide and aspirin (RACIN trial). TRAV- and TRBV-specific primers primed first-strand cDNA, covering alpha and beta chains. The PCR that amplified TCRs ran for about 20 cycles, relying on a constant-region primer and a V-primer adapter. One entry per CDR3 protein results from TCRdb running MiXCR on the reads. The top ten clones hold roughly 6.7% of a sample with more than 50,000 distinct CDR3 sequences, 20% to 25% of them seen once.

This sequence originates from a male donor with prostate cancer. Sample: PBMCs, taken after low-dose radiotherapy plus immunotherapy. This rearrangement joins TRBV20-1 to TRBJ2-1; TRBD2 aligns across 13 bases. The CDR3 bases are TGCAGTGCTAGAGATTCGGGACTAGCGGGATACTACAATGAGCAGTTCTTC. It yields the protein CSARDSGLAGYYNEQFF.